Listed below are T cell receptor beta chains from one sample, sequenced in a study of a mutant IDH1 vaccine in newly diagnosed glioma. For these receptors, no antigen is known. Generated by immunoSEQ multiplex PCR, the TCRdb table keeps only in-frame clones and is missing some. The data contain about 94,000 clones, roughly nine tenths of them singletons. Sequencing was performed on PBMCs, taken from a glioma patient whose treatment included an IDH1 peptide vaccine. The receptors shown here come from a woman between 45 and 65 years old with glioma. Each CDR3 is given with its conserved first and last residue. D genes are given only for firm matches. Size is omitted from some rows. Given values are once, few, many or a class for expanded clones.

j_gene | len | d_gene | abundance | v_gene | CDR3aa | CDR3nt
TRBJ2-3 | 15 | . | . | TRBV6-5 | CASSRKRASTDTQYF | TGTGCCAGCAGTCGTAAGCGGGCTAGCACAGATACGCAGTATTTT
TRBJ1-2 | 12 | . | once | TRBV28 | CASGNRIYGYTF | TGTGCCAGCGGGAACAGGATCTATGGCTACACCTTC
TRBJ1-2 | 15 | . | . | TRBV27 | CASSLVPLGAHGYTF | TGTGCCAGCAGTTTGGTCCCTCTGGGGGCACATGGCTACACCTTC
TRBJ2-7 | 13 | . | . | TRBV5-1 | CASSLDPSSEQYF | TGCGCCAGCAGCTTGGACCCTAGCAGCGAGCAGTACTTC
TRBJ2-4 | 15 | . | . | TRBV2 | CASSEALPGQNIQYF | TGTGCCAGCAGTGAAGCGCTTCCGGGCCAAAACATTCAGTACTTC
TRBJ1-1 | 16 | TRBD1 | . | TRBV19 | CASSIVRRGRNTEAFF | TGTGCCAGTAGTATAGTGCGGAGGGGGCGAAACACTGAAGCTTTCTTT
TRBJ2-2 | 17 | TRBD2 | . | TRBV4-1 | CASSQDGGAVSTGELFF | TGCGCCAGCAGCCAAGACGGGGGGGCAGTTAGCACCGGGGAGCTGTTTTTT
TRBJ2-7 | 12 | . | . | TRBV5-6 | CASSLGRAEQYF | TGTGCCAGCAGCTTGGGAAGGGCCGAGCAGTACTTC
TRBJ2-1 | 13 | TRBD1 | . | TRBV10-1 | CASSGDSYNEQFF | TGCGCCAGCTCAGGGGACAGTTACAATGAGCAGTTCTTC
TRBJ1-4 | 14 | TRBD1 | . | TRBV11-1 | CASSRTGEDEKLFF | TGTGCCAGCAGCCGGACAGGAGAAGATGAAAAACTGTTTTTT
TRBJ2-5 | 13 | . | . | TRBV7-8 | CASSLGDQETQYF | TGTGCCAGCAGCTTAGGCGACCAAGAGACCCAGTACTTC
TRBJ2-7 | 16 | . | . | TRBV5-6 | CASSSIFRTSSYEQYF | TGTGCCAGCAGCTCGATCTTCAGGACTTCATCCTACGAGCAGTACTTC
TRBJ2-7 | 16 | . | . | TRBV4-1 | CASSHAWDFSTYEQYF | TGCGCCAGCAGCCACGCCTGGGATTTTAGCACCTACGAGCAGTACTTC
TRBJ2-7 | 16 | TRBD2 | once | TRBV28 | CASSPAGGRSSYEQYF | TGTGCCAGCAGTCCCGCCGGGGGGAGATCGTCTTACGAGCAGTACTTC
TRBJ2-1 | 13 | TRBD1 | . | TRBV25-1 | CACRDRGLNEQFF | TGTGCCTGTAGGGACAGGGGCTTGAATGAGCAGTTCTTC
TRBJ2-3 | 15 | . | . | TRBV7-9 | CASSLRGTGTDTQYF | TGTGCCAGCAGCTTACGGGGGACGGGCACAGATACGCAGTATTTT
TRBJ1-2 | 14 | . | . | TRBV28 | CASSPTADYYGYTF | TGTGCCAGCAGCCCGACAGCGGACTATTATGGCTACACCTTC
TRBJ2-2 | 16 | TRBD1 | . | TRBV15 | CATSRGGQTNTGELFF | TGTGCCACCAGCAGAGGGGGACAGACGAACACCGGGGAGCTGTTTTTT
TRBJ2-7 | 12 | TRBD1 | . | TRBV18 | CASSLSGGEQYF | TGTGCCAGCTCACTATCAGGGGGCGAGCAGTACTTC
TRBJ1-1 | 12 | . | . | TRBV11-2 | CASSLRTDEAFF | TGTGCCAGCAGCTTGAGGACAGACGAAGCTTTCTTT
TRBJ2-5 | 11 | . | . | TRBV30 | CAWSVEGTQYF | TGTGCCTGGAGTGTAGAAGGGACCCAGTACTTC
TRBJ1-4 | 15 | TRBD1 | . | TRBV6-1 | CASSEGGQGYEKLFF | TGTGCCAGCAGTGAAGGTGGACAGGGGTACGAAAAACTGTTTTTT
TRBJ2-2 | 14 | TRBD1 | . | TRBV19 | CASSTGQGAGELFF | TGTGCCAGTAGTACGGGACAGGGGGCCGGGGAGCTGTTTTTT
TRBJ1-3 | 14 | . | . | TRBV2 | CASSDGGEGNTIYF | TGTGCCAGCAGTGACGGGGGGGAGGGAAACACCATATATTTT
TRBJ2-3 | 12 | . | . | TRBV5-4 | CASSLAEGTQYF | TGTGCCAGCAGCTTGGCCGAAGGGACGCAGTATTTT
TRBJ1-3 | 15 | . | . | TRBV2 | CASSEFGTPVDTIYF | TGTGCCAGCAGTGAATTTGGGACCCCCGTCGACACCATATATTTT
TRBJ1-1 | 14 | . | . | TRBV28 | CASSRGGWNTEAFF | TGTGCCAGCAGTAGGGGGGGATGGAACACTGAAGCTTTCTTT
TRBJ2-1 | 11 | . | . | TRBV13 | CASGRYNEQFF | TGTGCCAGCGGGAGGTACAATGAGCAGTTCTTC
TRBJ2-5 | 14 | TRBD2 | . | TRBV27 | CASSPRAGGETQYF | TGTGCCAGCAGTCCTCGAGCGGGAGGAGAGACCCAGTACTTC
TRBJ2-1 | 12 | . | . | TRBV5-1 | CASSLYYNEQFF | TGCGCCAGCAGCTTATACTACAATGAGCAGTTCTTC
TRBJ2-2 | 13 | . | . | TRBV4-1 | CASSATPPGELFF | TGCGCCAGCAGCGCCACCCCCCCCGGGGAGCTGTTTTTT
TRBJ2-2 | 16 | TRBD1 | . | TRBV27 | CASSPDRAVNTGELFF | TGTGCCAGCAGTCCGGACAGGGCCGTGAACACCGGGGAGCTGTTTTTT
TRBJ2-7 | 14 | TRBD2 | . | TRBV27 | CASRGSNLAAAQYF | TGTGCCAGCAGGGGGTCGAATCTAGCGGCTGCGCAGTACTTC
TRBJ2-3 | 12 | . | . | TRBV5-4 | CASSLGADTQYF | TGTGCCAGCAGCTTGGGGGCAGATACGCAGTATTTT
TRBJ2-1 | 14 | . | . | TRBV29-1 | CSVEDAYGGDEQFF | TGCAGCGTTGAAGACGCCTATGGAGGAGATGAGCAGTTCTTC
TRBJ2-7 | 14 | TRBD2 | . | TRBV7-3 | CASSLAGGSYEQYF | TGTGCCAGCAGCTTGGCGGGAGGGTCCTACGAGCAGTACTTC
TRBJ1-1 | 13 | . | . | TRBV11-3 | CASSAGPDTEAFF | TGTGCCAGCAGCGCGGGCCCGGACACTGAAGCTTTCTTT
TRBJ1-6 | 15 | . | . | TRBV28 | CASSRGLLYNSPLHF | TGTGCCAGCAGTCGAGGACTCCTTTATAATTCACCCCTCCACTTT
TRBJ1-1 | 14 | . | . | TRBV2 | CASSDLTTNTEAFF | TGTGCCAGCAGTGACTTAACAACTAACACTGAAGCTTTCTTT
TRBJ2-7 | 15 | . | . | TRBV21-1 | CASSKDAGGPDEQYF | TGTGCCAGCAGCAAAGACGCGGGAGGGCCTGACGAGCAGTACTTC
TRBJ1-1 | 16 | . | . | TRBV6-5 | CASSYSTEHMNTEAFF | TGTGCCAGCAGTTACTCGACAGAACACATGAACACTGAAGCTTTCTTT